This is a list of T cell receptor beta chains from one sample in a study of CD8 T cells in ankylosing spondylitis. TCRdb re-analysed the 5' RACE reads in MiXCR, keeping a single row per CDR3 protein. The profile covers 150,000 to 200,000 distinct CDR3 sequences, with approximately 10% appearing a single time and about 27% taken by the ten largest. Material for sequencing was blood, either unsorted or a sorted T cell fraction (not recorded which). These receptors came from a male donor with ankylosing spondylitis or in good health (not recorded which). Each CDR3 is given with its conserved first and last residue. D genes are given only for firm matches. A clone size is listed for some rows: how often the clone was seen (once, few, many), or a class if it is expanded.

13	TRBV5-1	.	many	TRBJ2-1	CASSLGLGYEQFF	TGCGCCAGCAGCTTGGGGCTAGGGTACGAGCAGTTCTTC
13	TRBV6-6	.	.	TRBJ2-7	CASNRARSYEQYF	TGTGCCAGCAACCGGGCAAGGTCCTACGAGCAGTACTTC
14	TRBV7-2	.	few	TRBJ2-5	CASSFRDYQETQYF	TGTGCCAGCAGCTTCCGGGACTACCAAGAGACCCAGTACTTC
15	TRBV6-1	TRBD1	many	TRBJ2-7	CASSDRGQGSYEQYF	TGTGCCAGCAGTGATCGCGGACAGGGTTCCTACGAGCAGTACTTC
15	TRBV5-1	.	many	TRBJ2-1	CASSPQSYKDNEQFF	TGCGCCAGCAGCCCCCAATCGTACAAGGACAATGAGCAGTTCTTC
13	TRBV20-1	TRBD2	many	TRBJ2-3	CSAPGGEVDTQYF	TGCAGTGCTCCGGGGGGGGAGGTAGATACGCAGTATTTT
15	TRBV7-2	.	.	TRBJ1-2	CASSLLTVFNYGYTF	TGTGCCAGCAGCTTATTAACAGTGTTTAACTATGGCTACACCTTC
15	TRBV5-1	TRBD1	many	TRBJ2-7	CASSLAGTGDYEQYF	TGCGCCAGCAGCTTGGCCGGGACAGGGGACTACGAGCAGTACTTC
13	TRBV5-1	.	many	TRBJ2-3	CATSNPSTDTQYF	TGCGCCACCTCGAATCCTAGCACAGATACGCAGTATTTT
13	TRBV27	.	many	TRBJ2-5	CASSPAFQETQYF	TGTGCCAGCTCACCCGCATTCCAAGAGACCCAGTACTTC
17	TRBV20-1	TRBD1	few	TRBJ1-5	CCARAGTGAGSNQPQHF	TGCTGTGCTAGGGCCGGGACAGGGGCTGGTAGCAATCAGCCCCAGCATTTT
14	TRBV10-3	.	.	TRBJ2-3	CAISDLRGTDTQYF	TGTGCCATCAGTGATTTAAGGGGCACAGATACGCAGTATTTT
16	TRBV10-3	TRBD2	many	TRBJ2-5	CAISEILAGMQETQYF	TGTGCCATCAGTGAAATACTAGCGGGGATGCAAGAGACCCAGTACTTC
16	TRBV7-2	TRBD2	.	TRBJ2-3	CASRRGLAGATDTQYF	TGTGCCAGCAGGAGGGGACTAGCGGGGGCCACAGATACGCAGTATTTT
14	TRBV20-1	.	few	TRBJ1-1	CSAHTNRHSTEAFF	TGCAGTGCACATACCAACAGGCACAGTACTGAAGCTTTCTTT
14	TRBV29-1	TRBD2	few	TRBJ2-2	CSVQRGGYTGELFF	TGCAGCGTTCAGCGGGGGGGTTATACCGGGGAGCTGTTTTTT
12	TRBV27	.	many	TRBJ1-5	CASSPPGQPQHF	TGTGCCAGCAGTCCCCCAGGGCAGCCCCAGCATTTT
16	TRBV7-2	TRBD1	few	TRBJ2-7	CASSMRPGQGTYEQYF	TGTGCCAGCAGCATGAGACCGGGACAGGGGACCTACGAGCAGTACTTC
13	TRBV20-1	TRBD2	many	TRBJ2-3	CSARISSGSTQYF	TGCAGTGCTAGAATTAGTAGCGGGAGTACGCAGTATTTT
14	TRBV6-5	TRBD2	many	TRBJ2-1	CASMLAGGLNEQFF	TGTGCCAGCATGTTAGCGGGGGGGCTCAATGAGCAGTTCTTC
13	TRBV29-1	TRBD2	many	TRBJ2-1	CSAGGVLDNEQFF	TGCAGCGCGGGAGGGGTCCTGGACAATGAGCAGTTCTTC
17	TRBV29-1	TRBD1	many	TRBJ2-3	CSVEDLPGQIGADTQYF	TGCAGCGTTGAAGATCTCCCGGGACAGATCGGGGCAGATACGCAGTATTTT
14	TRBV7-2	.	.	TRBJ2-3	CASSWGGAADTQYF	TGTGCCAGCAGTTGGGGTGGGGCGGCAGATACGCAGTATTTT
12	TRBV6-6	.	many	TRBJ2-7	CASSSRAGKRYF	TGTGCCAGCAGTTCACGAGCCGGGAAAAGGTACTTC
14	TRBV12-3/TRBV12-4	.	many	TRBJ2-2	CASSLFGVTGELFF	TGTGCCAGCAGTTTATTCGGGGTCACCGGGGAGCTGTTTTTT
13	TRBV20-1	.	.	TRBJ2-7	CSAWTGGTYEQYF	TGCAGTGCCTGGACAGGCGGGACGTACGAGCAGTACTTC